The 18 T cell receptor beta chains below were found in one sample sequenced in a study of control samples from healthy donors and cancer patients. Method: immunoSEQ multiplex PCR; TCRdb's copy keeps in-frame clones and lacks some. The table records 70,000 to 90,000 clones, around 94% of them present only once. Specimen: blood. The source is a woman aged 18 to 35 in good health.

The chain uses TRBV19 and TRBJ2-3; TRBD2 matches 7 bases. This CDR3 spans 17 amino acids. CDR1 and CDR2 from the germline V gene are LNHDA and SQIVND (reference sequence). The ends lost 3 bases at V and 2 bases at J; junction bases unmatched: 11. CDR3 protein: CASSIRLAEDPTDTQYF. The CDR3 DNA sequence: TGTGCCAGTAGTATCCGACTAGCAGAAGACCCCACAGATACGCAGTATTTT.

V and J are TRBV10-3 and TRBJ1-1; D is uncertain. Germline V gene lookup returns CDR1 ENHRY and CDR2 SYGVKD. V lost 6 bases, J lost 0 bases, and 11 bases lay in between. The CDR3 runs to 14 residues. CDR3 nucleotide sequence: TGTGCCATCAGCCGGTGGGGTATGAACACTGAAGCTTTCTTT. Its translation is CAISRWGMNTEAFF.

This sequence joins TRBV20-1 and TRBJ1-1; 9 bases are shared with TRBD1. The CDR3 loop spans 15 amino acids. The trim removed 3 bases at V and 3 bases at J, leaving 8 bases unmatched. Germline CDR1 is DFQATT and CDR2 is SNEGSKA (reference sequence). The CDR3: CSASRTGDWDTEAFF. CDR3 in DNA: TGCAGTGCTAGTCGGACAGGGGATTGGGACACTGAAGCTTTCTTT.

The V call is TRBV19, the J call TRBJ1-2, with unresolved D. The CDR3 sequence is 16 residues long. CDR1 LNHDA and CDR2 SQIVND come from the germline V gene (reference sequence). Deletions cut 5 bases from V and 0 bases from J, with 16 bases between. CDR3 nucleotides: TGTGCCAGTAGTCTCCGCGGCAGTGGAGCTAACTATGGCTACACCTTC. It yields the protein CASSLRGSGANYGYTF.

This rearrangement joins TRBV20-1 to TRBJ1-5; unclear D gene. CDR1 is DFQATT and CDR2 is SNEGSKA in the germline V gene (reference sequence). This CDR3 comprises 12 residues. V was cut by 3 bases and J by 1 base, with 4 bases left in between. The CDR3 DNA reads as TGCAGTGCTAGTGAGAGCAATCAGCCCCAGCATTTT. Translation gives CSASESNQPQHF.

This chain uses TRBV19 with TRBJ2-1; 7 bases map to TRBD1. CDR1 and CDR2 (germline): LNHDA, SQIVND (reference sequence). Losses at the gene ends were 4 bases for V and 10 bases for J; bases not matched to a gene: 10. This CDR3 has 14 amino acids. The CDR3: CASSRRPKGGEQFF. Here the CDR3 DNA reads TGTGCCAGTAGTAGAAGGCCCAAAGGGGGCGAGCAGTTCTTC. Full variable domain (outside the CDR3, taken from reference TRBV19 and TRBJ2-1): DGGITQSPKYLFRKEGQNVTLSCEQNLNHDAMYWYRQDPGQGLRLIYYSQIVNDFQKGDIAEGYSVSREKKESFPLTVTSAQKNPTAFYLCASSRRPKGGEQFFGPGTRLTVL.

The rearrangement links TRBV27 to TRBJ2-7; TRBD2 aligns across 14 bases. V dropped 6 bases and J dropped 3; count of bases not matched to a gene: 7. This CDR3 spans 16 amino acids. Germline CDR1 reads MNHEY; CDR2 reads SMNVEV (reference sequence). This CDR3 reads CASRGLAGVSFYEQYF. In DNA, the CDR3 is TGTGCCAGCAGGGGACTAGCGGGAGTTTCATTCTACGAGCAGTACTTC.

Written as DNA, the CDR3 is TGTGCCAGCAGTCCATTGTACTATAGCAATCAGCCCCAGCATTTT. This codes for CASSPLYYSNQPQHF. The chain carries TRBV11-3 and TRBJ1-5; no reliable D call. The ends were cut back, 6 bases at V and 0 bases at J, with 12 bases in the middle. The CDR3 length is 15 residues. CDR1 and CDR2 (germline): SGHNT, YENEEA.

This chain uses TRBV11-2 with TRBJ2-3, with 11 bases lining up with TRBD1. CDR3 length equals 17 residues. Looked up from germline, CDR1 is SGHAT and CDR2 is FQNNGV. Losses at the gene ends were 1 base for V and 1 base for J; bases not matched to a gene: 4. The CDR3 DNA reads as TGTGCCAGCAGCTTAGTGGACAGGGGGCACGGCACAGATACGCAGTATTTT. Translation: CASSLVDRGHGTDTQYF. Full variable domain (outside the CDR3, taken from reference TRBV11-2 and TRBJ2-3): EAGVAQSPRYKIIEKRQSVAFWCNPISGHATLYWYQQILGQGPKLLIQFQNNGVVDDSQLPKDRFSAERLKGVDSTLKIQPAKLEDSAVYLCASSLVDRGHGTDTQYFGPGTRLTVL.

This clone was counted once. The V call is TRBV7-9, the J call TRBJ2-1, with a tentative D call TRBD1 (5 bases). Trimming removed 0 bases from V and 13 bases from J, with 10 bases in between. This CDR3 is built from 12 residues. Germline V lookup: CDR1 SEHNR, CDR2 FQNEAQ (reference sequence). This chain's CDR3 is CASSLASREQFF. CDR3 coding DNA: TGTGCCAGCAGCTTAGCGTCCAGGGAACAGTTCTTC.

V is TRBV3-1 (or the pseudogene TRBV3-2) and J is TRBJ2-1, with unresolved D. Germline values: CDR1 LGHDT, CDR2 YNNKEL (reference sequence). The CDR3 has 15 amino acids. Trimming took off 0 bases at V and 3 bases at J, with 9 bases between the two ends. The CDR3 loop is CASSQEVALYNEQFF. The CDR3 region has the DNA TGTGCCAGCAGCCAAGAGGTGGCACTCTACAATGAGCAGTTCTTC.

The V and J genes are TRBV27 and TRBJ2-1, with D perhaps TRBD2 (5 bases). Germline loops: CDR1 MNHEY, CDR2 SMNVEV (reference sequence). Trimming shortened V by 5 bases and J by 1 base, and 15 bases separated the two germline ends. The CDR3 is 16 residues long. The CDR3 DNA is TGTGCCAGCAGTCCGGAAGCGGCGAGGTCCTACAATGAGCAGTTCTTC. It codes for CASSPEAARSYNEQFF.

The V gene is TRBV18, the J gene TRBJ2-6; D is unclear. V was pared by 3 bases and J by 1 base, with 10 bases between. Germline CDR1 and CDR2: KGHSH and LQKENI. CDR3 length: 16 residues. The CDR3 DNA follows: TGTGCCAGCTCACCCGAACTTGGATCTGGGGCCAACGTCCTGACTTTC. Protein product: CASSPELGSGANVLTF.

V is TRBV10-3 and J is TRBJ1-4; possibly TRBD1 for D (6 bases). CDR3 length equals 14 residues. V was cut by 5 bases and J by 8 bases, with 15 bases left in between. Germline lookup yields CDR1 ENHRY and CDR2 SYGVKD. The CDR3 nucleotides read TGTGCCATCAGTCAAGGGGGGCAGGAGGAAAAACTGTTTTTT. It encodes CAISQGGQEEKLFF.

The genes are TRBV2 and TRBJ1-6; tentative D call: TRBD1 (5 bases). Germline V gene lookup returns CDR1 SNHLY and CDR2 FYNNEI. Trimming pared 6 bases from V and 10 bases from J, leaving 13 bases between. The CDR3 extends over 13 amino acids. CDR3 region: CASRLNQGSPLHF. In DNA form, the CDR3 reads TGTGCCAGCAGATTAAACCAGGGATCACCCCTCCACTTT. Full variable domain (outside the CDR3, taken from reference TRBV2 and TRBJ1-6): EPEVTQTPSHQVTQMGQEVILRCVPISNHLYFYWYRQILGQKVEFLVSFYNNEISEKSEIFDDQFSVERPDGSNFTLKIRSTKLEDSAMYFCASRLNQGSPLHFGNGTRLTVT.

V gene TRBV5-1 combines with J gene TRBJ2-3, with TRBD2 identical over 10 bases. In germline, CDR1 is SGHRS, CDR2 YFSETQ. The CDR3 spans 16 residues. V was clipped by 2 bases and J by 3 bases; unmatched bases: 6. This CDR3 reads CASSFSLAGGTDTQYF. CDR3 nucleotide sequence: TGCGCCAGCAGCTTTTCCTTAGCGGGGGGTACAGATACGCAGTATTTT.

This clone was recorded once. This chain links TRBV28 with TRBJ2-2; D might be TRBD1 (6 bases). This CDR3 is built from 16 residues. With 5 bases removed from V and 6 bases from J, the gap between germline ends came to 19 bases. Germline lookup yields CDR1 MDHEN and CDR2 SYDVKM. CDR3 region: CASSVSGTITAGELFF. In DNA form, the CDR3 reads TGTGCCAGCAGTGTCTCCGGGACAATAACCGCCGGGGAGCTGTTTTTT.

This chain joins TRBV15 and TRBJ2-1, with TRBD2 identical over 14 bases. The CDR3 is made up of 20 amino acids. The germline gives CDR1 LNHNV, CDR2 YYDKDF (reference sequence). The V and J ends lost 4 bases and 4 bases, in that order; junction bases with no gene match: 15. The CDR3 sequence is CATSKGGLAGATNRYNEQFF. The CDR3 DNA reads TGTGCCACCAGCAAAGGGGGACTAGCGGGGGCTACAAATCGGTACAATGAGCAGTTCTTC.